The T cell receptor beta chain described here comes from a study of OX40 agonist ivuxolimab in advanced cancers. Some background on the complete study: Ivuxolimab was an agonistic, fully human IgG2 monoclonal antibody directed against OX40 (CD134), a costimulatory receptor. The paper describes the monotherapy dose-escalation part (N of about 55 patients) of the phase I trial of ivuxolimab. Intravenous ivuxolimab was administered to patients every 2 weeks at six dose levels: 0.01, 0.1, 0.3, 1.5, 3 and 10 mg/kg. In the dose-escalation cohort, more than 75% of patients were male, and the mean age was approximately 64 years, with a range of roughly 23 to 85. Three dose-escalation patients achieved partial responses, one with hepatocellular carcinoma and two with cutaneous melanoma. Of the roughly 52 patients in dose escalation, about 20 had hepatocellular carcinoma, approximately 15 had melanoma, 9 had renal cell carcinoma and 9 had head and neck cancer. The purpose of peripheral TCRbeta sequencing was to test whether ivuxolimab changed TCR sequence diversity and led to clonal T-cell expansion. Prior anti-PD-1, anti-PD-L1 or anti-CTLA-4 therapy was permitted, and 40% of dose-escalation patients had received checkpoint inhibitors.

As concerns this clone: Its cognate antigen has yet to be identified. No much larger clonotype is one base removed from it; base qualities were not supplied.

Genomic DNA was isolated from the sorted cells so that the TCRbeta CDR3 region could be sequenced. TCRbeta CDR3 regions were sequenced using the immunoSEQ Assay. TCRdb retrieved this table from immuneACCESS and kept in-frame rearrangements only. Not all clones are present; in checked studies, unresolved V genes account for under half, and no reason is known for the remainder. This sample comprises over 40,000 clones, around 85% of them detected only once. 0.3% to 0.45% of the sample lies in the top ten. The germline V gene specifies SNHLY as CDR1 and FYNNEI as CDR2. The CDR3 measures 11 amino acids from cysteine to phenylalanine. The DNA shown is the 33-base CDR3, in frame from base 1. Trimming at the junction amounts to 5 bases on V and 4 bases on J, and the germline ends lie 5 bases apart. Patients with autoimmune disease history or receiving systemic immunosuppression were excluded from the trial. Peripheral blood for TCR sequencing was drawn from every dose cohort at baseline, at cycle 4 day 1 and at cycle 7 day 1. Samples were obtained from an open-label, multicenter, first-in-human phase I dose-escalation trial of ivuxolimab. Adults with locally advanced or metastatic melanoma, renal cell carcinoma, hepatocellular carcinoma or head and neck squamous cell carcinoma were enrolled in the trial. Before TCR sequencing, CD4+ and CD8+ T cells were separately sorted from peripheral blood.

Study-wide conclusions, independent of this receptor: At doses of 0.1 to 3.0 mg/kg, clonal expansion of both CD4+ and CD8+ blood T cells was observed from baseline to week 6. In partial responders in the 0.1-3.0 mg/kg groups, normalized peripheral clonal expansion was found to be among the lowest, especially among CD8+ T cells. After ivuxolimab, expanded clones were on average more numerous among CD8+ T cells than among CD4+ T cells. The antigen specificity of the clonally expanded peripheral T cells was not determined. Low levels of normalized T-cell clonal expansion were also shown by some nonresponding patients.

The chain links TRBV2 with TRBJ2-5; the D gene remains uncertain. The input for sequencing was CD4+ or CD8+ T cells sorted from blood, taken in a trial of the OX40 agonist ivuxolimab. This TCR was recovered from an adult with an advanced solid tumor such as melanoma, head and neck, liver or kidney cancer. CDR3 region: CASSLRETQYF. The base sequence is TGTGCCAGCAGTCTTAGAGAGACCCAGTACTTC.